This T cell receptor beta chain was observed in a study of metastatic and nonmetastatic thyroid tumors. Turning to the study itself: Malignant and benign thyroid patients had repertoires compared in peripheral blood and tumor or nodule tissue. Findings and caveats of the study: Within blood and tumor, benign nodules reportedly had significantly lower TCR beta diversity than malignant thyroid tumors did.

In the original processing: What underpinned the distant-metastasis classifier for papillary thyroid cancer was the set of CDR3 differences across clinicopathological groups. TCRdb re-analyzed the PCR reads using MiXCR. These V and J calls originate from TCRdb's pipeline instead of the authors' own analysis. Here the sample spans 20,000 or so clones, 9.5% to 12% being singletons. Patients underwent thyroid surgery, and none had received any treatment before it. As to this clone: Its antigen is still unknown.

This CDR3 region has 16 residues. Germline CDR1 is MNHEY and CDR2 is SVGEGT. The ends lost 6 bases at V and 7 bases at J; junction bases unmatched: 16. The chain links TRBV6-2 or TRBV6-3 to TRBJ2-5, with 8 positions matching TRBD2. The specimen sequenced was blood. The sequence was collected from a female donor with papillary thyroid cancer or a benign thyroid nodule (not recorded which). Some clones in this sample may be carry-over from other donors' samples. The CDR3 loop is CASRPSTIGRAGTQYF. CDR3 bases: TGTGCCAGCAGACCATCTACTATCGGGAGGGCCGGGACCCAGTACTTC.